These 3 T cell receptor beta chains originate from one sample sequenced in a study of control samples from healthy donors and cancer patients. Clones were read by immunoSEQ multiplex PCR, and TCRdb kept only the in-frame ones, dropping some. The sample carries some 79,000 clones, roughly 84% recorded once. The sequenced sample was blood. The receptors shown here come from a woman aged 45 to 65 in good health.

CDR3 loop: CAWSGTSTDTQYF. Here the CDR3 DNA reads TGTGCCTGGAGTGGGACTAGCACAGATACGCAGTATTTT. This sequence joins TRBV30 and TRBJ2-3, with D perhaps matching TRBD2 (5 bases). The CDR3 totals 13 residues. V dropped 1 base and J dropped 0 bases, with 5 bases sitting between them. The V gene's germline CDR1 is GTSNPN and CDR2 SVGIG (reference sequence).

V usage is TRBV24-1 and J usage is TRBJ2-5; 15 bases fit TRBD2. Trimming took 9 bases from V and 2 from J; bases not matched to a gene: 9. CDR3 size: 17 residues. CDR1 and CDR2 (germline): KGHDR, SFDVKD. CDR3 bases: TGTGCCACCGCCTCCGGGACTAGCGGGAGGATGCAAGAGACCCAGTACTTC. It is translated as CATASGTSGRMQETQYF.

This chain uses TRBV20-1 with TRBJ1-1; perhaps TRBD1 as D (6 bases). The CDR3 runs to 11 residues. Trimming pared 5 bases from V and 4 bases from J, leaving 8 bases between. Germline CDR1 DFQATT, CDR2 SNEGSKA (reference sequence). The CDR3 is CSAGQPTEAFF. In DNA form, the CDR3 reads TGCAGTGCTGGACAGCCCACTGAAGCTTTCTTT.